This T cell receptor beta chain originates from a study of beta chain features in type 1 diabetes (dated by TCRdb to 2016 to 2019). General notes on the study: No differences in mean age, gender distribution, total cell number or subset yield were found between patients and healthy donors. The study compared the TCRB repertoires of sorted circulating CD4+ T cell subsets in recently diagnosed type 1 diabetes patients with those in matched healthy donors. A total of 90 million to 120 million sorted cells were examined across all samples, and a strong correlation was observed between cell number per subset and RNA yield. Regulatory and stem cell-like memory subsets were obtained from only 8 patients and roughly 8 healthy donors, while naive and central memory subsets were obtained from all 30 or so donors. Beyond this particular receptor, the publication reports: Because cDNA rather than genomic DNA was sequenced, highly expressing activated cells could have been over-represented, although no difference in activation and CD3 levels was found between groups. At VDJ recombination sites, type 1 diabetes patients had fewer insertions and more deleted nucleotides, which implies abnormalities in thymic rearrangement. Naive, central memory and regulatory TCRB repertoires appeared more similar among patients than among healthy donors. Type 1 diabetes patients showed a moderate but significant shortening of TCRB CDR3 length in all four CD4+ subsets. Shorter templates might have been favored by PCR, but patient and control samples were amplified and corrected together, so both groups would have been affected equally by any skew. Because small numbers of individuals were included in the HLA sub-analyses, any influence of HLA type on TCRB rearrangement was left unresolved.

This clone was counted a few times. The specificity of this receptor is unknown. No clone much larger than this one lies a single base away; base qualities are absent. A single peripheral blood draw of about 116 mL on average was collected from each donor into heparinised tubes. A BD FACSAria II was used to sort naive, central memory, regulatory and stem cell-like memory CD4+ T cells with a panel that included CD45RO, CCR7, CD25, CD127, CD95 and CD27. All sorted populations exceeded 95% purity. PBMCs were isolated immediately by Lymphoprep density gradient centrifugation and stained directly without culture. So that batch effects would be minimized, each experiment stained and sorted samples in pairs, pairing one healthy donor with one patient. The CDR3 covers 16 residues, taking in both the cysteine and the phenylalanine. Just CDR3 DNA is preserved here, 48 bases in frame from base 1. Compared with germline, V lacks 4 bases and J lacks 2 bases; bases without a gene match: 3. CDR1 and CDR2, per the germline V gene, are SGHRS and YFSETQ.

The High Capacity cDNA Reverse Transcription Kit was used to reverse transcribe all of the isolated RNA, meaning that expressed TCRB transcripts were what got sequenced. Deep immunoSEQ sequencing was performed on naive, central memory and regulatory T cell samples, with an average of around 3.5 million total reads per sample. Sorted cells were lysed in RLT buffer, and RNA was extracted using DNase-treated RNeasy Micro or Mini kits according to cell number. Each cell subset was processed on its own to prevent cross-contamination, while patient and healthy donor samples were processed together. The immunoSEQ multiplex PCR was used to amplify TCRB sequences from cDNA, generating 87-bp fragments that spanned the CDR3 region. The amplicons were sequenced using the Illumina HiSeq platform. Turning to the authors' computational methods: PCR bias was computationally corrected using synthetic template baselines, reads within Hamming distance 2 were collapsed, and singletons that could not be merged were discarded. Reads were aligned against IMGT so that V, D and J genes, CDR3 length and insertions or deletions at six rearrangement sites could be assigned. Within each subset, clonotype counts were normalized to sorted cell number, after which true diversity and Gini coefficients were computed with the tcR R package. The overlap coefficient, calculated on TCRB nucleotide sequences, was used to measure repertoire sharing. Out-of-frame TCRB sequences from naive cells were analyzed to stand in for the pre-selection repertoire. The table comes from immuneACCESS by way of TCRdb, which keeps in-frame sequences with V and J called. Part of the clones is missing from these tables; in studies checked, under half for an unresolved V gene and the rest for unknown reasons. Clone size and the V and J calls come from that table; the DNA yielded D and trimming. The sample records over 120,000 clones, roughly a tenth of which are singletons. The top ten clonotypes cover roughly 1.4% of the sample.

The TCR sequence derives from a man younger than 35 in good health. Sequenced sample: naive CD4+ T cells from blood. In light of the paper, this sample's cell subset or site label describes: true naive CD4+ T cells. The sequence links TRBV5-1 to TRBJ2-5; TRBD2 agrees with 15 junctional bases. The CDR3 loop reads CASSRTSGGGQETQYF. In nucleotide form, the sequence is TGCGCCAGCAGCAGGACTAGCGGGGGGGGACAAGAGACCCAGTACTTC.